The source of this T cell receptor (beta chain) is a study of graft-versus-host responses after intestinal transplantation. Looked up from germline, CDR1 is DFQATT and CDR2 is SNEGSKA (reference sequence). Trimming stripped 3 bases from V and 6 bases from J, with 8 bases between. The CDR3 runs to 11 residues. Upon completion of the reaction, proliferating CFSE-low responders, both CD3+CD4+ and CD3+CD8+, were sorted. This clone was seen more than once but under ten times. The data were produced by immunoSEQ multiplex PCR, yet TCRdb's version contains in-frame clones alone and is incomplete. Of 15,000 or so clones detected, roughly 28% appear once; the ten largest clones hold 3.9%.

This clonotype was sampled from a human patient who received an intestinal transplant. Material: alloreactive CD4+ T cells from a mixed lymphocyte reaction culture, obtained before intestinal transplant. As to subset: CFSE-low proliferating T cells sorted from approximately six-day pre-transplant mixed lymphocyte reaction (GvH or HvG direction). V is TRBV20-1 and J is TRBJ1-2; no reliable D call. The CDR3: CSAREQDGYTF. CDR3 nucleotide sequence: TGCAGTGCTAGGGAACAAGATGGCTACACCTTC.